The T cell receptor (beta chain) under discussion was sequenced for a study of blood T cell repertoires in COVID-19. The overall study: There were acute and convalescent COVID-19 samples, and they came from the United States, Italy and Spain. Sources were T cells, B-cell-depleted T cells, or PBMCs; the material itself was cDNA or gDNA.

Between the trimmed V and J ends, which lost 1 base and 0 bases, there was a span of 16 bases. CDR1 and CDR2 (germline): MNHNS, SASEGT. The CDR3 contains 17 residues. Study processing details: Reference gene primer amplification gave estimated nucleated cell counts. Here immunoSEQ multiplex PCR was the method, and the copy in TCRdb shows in-frame clones only, minus some. V and J calls and clone size are copied from that table; D and trimming were computed from the DNA. The table shows fewer than 150,000 clones, with 75% to 85% occurring only once. This clone was seen only a few times. Material: peripheral blood. The chain links TRBV6-1 to TRBJ2-7, with TRBD1 as a possible D gene (5 bases). The TCR sequence derives from an elderly man with acute or convalescent COVID-19. This CDR3 is CASSEEGIGRNSYEQYF. In DNA, the CDR3 is TGTGCCAGCAGTGAAGAGGGGATAGGGCGGAACTCCTACGAGCAGTACTTC.